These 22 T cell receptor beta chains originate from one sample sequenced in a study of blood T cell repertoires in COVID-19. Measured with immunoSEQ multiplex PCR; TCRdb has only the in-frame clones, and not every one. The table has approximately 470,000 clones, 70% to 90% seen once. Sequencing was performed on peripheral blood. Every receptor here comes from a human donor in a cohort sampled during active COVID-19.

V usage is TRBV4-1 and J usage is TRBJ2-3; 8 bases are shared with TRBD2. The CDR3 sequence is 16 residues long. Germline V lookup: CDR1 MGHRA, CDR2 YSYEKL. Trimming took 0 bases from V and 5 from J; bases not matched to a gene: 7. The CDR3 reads CASSQDITGGRDTQYF. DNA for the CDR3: TGCGCCAGCAGCCAAGATATAACGGGAGGGAGAGATACGCAGTATTTT.

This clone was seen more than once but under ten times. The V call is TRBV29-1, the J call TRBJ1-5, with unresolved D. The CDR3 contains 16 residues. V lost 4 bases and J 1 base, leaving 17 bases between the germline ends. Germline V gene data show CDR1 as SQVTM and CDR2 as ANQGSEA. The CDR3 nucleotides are TGCAGCGTTGGGGGAGAAGGGAGTGGGAGCAATCAGCCCCAGCATTTT. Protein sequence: CSVGGEGSGSNQPQHF.

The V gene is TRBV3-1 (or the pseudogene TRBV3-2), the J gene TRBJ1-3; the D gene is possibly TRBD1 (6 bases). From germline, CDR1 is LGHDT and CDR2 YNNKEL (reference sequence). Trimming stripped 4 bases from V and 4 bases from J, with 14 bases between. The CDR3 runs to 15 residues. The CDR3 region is CASSRDMGAGNTIYF. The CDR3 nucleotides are TGTGCCAGCAGCCGCGACATGGGGGCCGGAAACACCATATATTTT.

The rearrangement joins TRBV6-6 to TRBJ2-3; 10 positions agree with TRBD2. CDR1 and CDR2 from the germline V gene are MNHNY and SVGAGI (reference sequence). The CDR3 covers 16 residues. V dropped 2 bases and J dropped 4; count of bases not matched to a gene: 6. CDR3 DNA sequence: TGTGCCAGCAGTTACGGGTTAGCGGGAGGTCCAGATACGCAGTATTTT. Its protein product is CASSYGLAGGPDTQYF.

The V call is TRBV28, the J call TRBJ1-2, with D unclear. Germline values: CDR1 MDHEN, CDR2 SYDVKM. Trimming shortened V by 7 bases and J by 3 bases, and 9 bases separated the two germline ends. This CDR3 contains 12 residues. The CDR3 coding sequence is TGTGCCAGCACCCCTCGGGACTATGGCTACACCTTC. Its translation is CASTPRDYGYTF.

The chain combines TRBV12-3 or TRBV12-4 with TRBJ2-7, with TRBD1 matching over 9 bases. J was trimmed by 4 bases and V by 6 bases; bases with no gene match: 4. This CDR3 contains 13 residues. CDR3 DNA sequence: TGTGCCAGCAGACAGGGGGCAAGGTACGAGCAGTACTTC. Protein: CASRQGARYEQYF.

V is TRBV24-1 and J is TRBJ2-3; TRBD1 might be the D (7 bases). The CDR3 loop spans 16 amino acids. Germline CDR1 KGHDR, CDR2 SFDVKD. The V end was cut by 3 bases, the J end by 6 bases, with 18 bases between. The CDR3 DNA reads TGTGCCACCAGTGATCCGGGAGCAGGGGGTCGGGATACGCAGTATTTT. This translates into CATSDPGAGGRDTQYF.

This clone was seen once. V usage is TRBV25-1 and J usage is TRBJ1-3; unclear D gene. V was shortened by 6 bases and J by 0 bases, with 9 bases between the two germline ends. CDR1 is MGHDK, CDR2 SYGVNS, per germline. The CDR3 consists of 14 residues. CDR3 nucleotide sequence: TGTGCCAGCAGCAAAGAGAGCTCTGGAAACACCATATATTTT. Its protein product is CASSKESSGNTIYF.

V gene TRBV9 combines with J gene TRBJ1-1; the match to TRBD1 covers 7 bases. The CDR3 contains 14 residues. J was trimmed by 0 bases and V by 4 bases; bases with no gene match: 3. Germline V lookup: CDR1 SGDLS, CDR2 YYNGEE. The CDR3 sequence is CASSLGGVNTEAFF. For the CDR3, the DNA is TGTGCCAGCAGCCTAGGGGGCGTGAACACTGAAGCTTTCTTT.

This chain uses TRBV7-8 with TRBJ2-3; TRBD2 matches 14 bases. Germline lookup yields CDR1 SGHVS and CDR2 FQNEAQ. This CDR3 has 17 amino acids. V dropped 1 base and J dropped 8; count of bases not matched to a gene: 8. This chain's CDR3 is CASSLDRLAGGGRTQYF. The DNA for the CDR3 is TGTGCCAGCAGCTTAGACCGACTAGCGGGAGGGGGACGTACGCAGTATTTT.

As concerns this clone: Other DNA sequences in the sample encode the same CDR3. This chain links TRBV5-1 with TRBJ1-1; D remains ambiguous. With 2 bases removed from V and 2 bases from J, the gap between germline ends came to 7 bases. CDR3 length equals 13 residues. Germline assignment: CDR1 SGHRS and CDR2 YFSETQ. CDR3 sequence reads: CASSFEVNTEAFF. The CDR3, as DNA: TGCGCCAGCAGCTTTGAGGTCAACACTGAAGCTTTCTTT.

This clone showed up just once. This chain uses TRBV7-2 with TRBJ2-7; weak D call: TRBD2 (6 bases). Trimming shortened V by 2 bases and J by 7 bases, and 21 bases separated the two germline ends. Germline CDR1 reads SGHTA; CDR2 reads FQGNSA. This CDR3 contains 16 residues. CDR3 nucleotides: TGTGCCAGCAGCTTAACTCTGGGCGGCTGGGCGGGGGAGCAGTACTTC. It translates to CASSLTLGGWAGEQYF.

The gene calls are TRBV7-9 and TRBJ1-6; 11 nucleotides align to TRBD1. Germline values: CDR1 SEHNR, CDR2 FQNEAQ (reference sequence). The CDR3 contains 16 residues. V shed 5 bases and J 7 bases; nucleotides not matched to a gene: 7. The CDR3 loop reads CASSTWGQGGNSPLHF. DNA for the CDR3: TGTGCCAGCAGCACCTGGGGACAGGGGGGAAATTCACCCCTCCACTTT.

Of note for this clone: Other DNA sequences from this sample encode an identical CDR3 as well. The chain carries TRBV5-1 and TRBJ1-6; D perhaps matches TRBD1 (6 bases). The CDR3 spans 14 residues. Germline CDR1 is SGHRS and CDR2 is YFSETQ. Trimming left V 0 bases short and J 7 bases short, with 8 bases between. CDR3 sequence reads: CASSLEGGNSPLHF. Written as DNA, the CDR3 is TGCGCCAGCAGCTTGGAGGGGGGGAATTCACCCCTCCACTTT.

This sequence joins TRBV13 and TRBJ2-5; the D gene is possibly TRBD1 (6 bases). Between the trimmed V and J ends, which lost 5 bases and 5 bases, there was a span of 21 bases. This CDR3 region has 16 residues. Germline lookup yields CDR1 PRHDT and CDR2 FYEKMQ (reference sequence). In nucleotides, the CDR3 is TGTGCCAGCAGCCCAGGAGGCTGGGGGCACGGGGAGACCCAGTACTTC. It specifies CASSPGGWGHGETQYF. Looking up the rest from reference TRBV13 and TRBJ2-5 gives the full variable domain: AAGVIQSPRHLIKEKRETATLKCYPIPRHDTVYWYQQGPGQDPQFLISFYEKMQSDKGSIPDRFSAQQFSDYHSELNMSSLELGDSALYFCASSPGGWGHGETQYFGPGTRLLVL.

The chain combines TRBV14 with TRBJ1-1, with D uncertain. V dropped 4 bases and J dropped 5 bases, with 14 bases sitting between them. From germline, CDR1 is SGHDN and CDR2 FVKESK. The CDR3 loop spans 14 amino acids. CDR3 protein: CASSPHNQWTEAFF. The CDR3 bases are TGTGCCAGCAGCCCCCATAATCAGTGGACTGAAGCTTTCTTT.

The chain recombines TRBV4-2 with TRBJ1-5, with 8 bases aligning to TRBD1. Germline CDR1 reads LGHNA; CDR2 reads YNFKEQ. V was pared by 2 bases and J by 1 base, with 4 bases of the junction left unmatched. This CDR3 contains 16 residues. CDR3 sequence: CASSQKDRDSNQPQHF. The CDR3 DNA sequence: TGTGCCAGCAGCCAAAAGGACAGGGACAGCAATCAGCCCCAGCATTTT.

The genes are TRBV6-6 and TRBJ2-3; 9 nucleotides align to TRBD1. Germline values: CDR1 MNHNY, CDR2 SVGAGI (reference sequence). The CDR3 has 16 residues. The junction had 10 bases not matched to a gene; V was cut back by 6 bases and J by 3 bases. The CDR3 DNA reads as TGTGCCAGCAGGTTAACAGGGGGCAGTAGTACAGATACGCAGTATTTT. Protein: CASRLTGGSSTDTQYF.

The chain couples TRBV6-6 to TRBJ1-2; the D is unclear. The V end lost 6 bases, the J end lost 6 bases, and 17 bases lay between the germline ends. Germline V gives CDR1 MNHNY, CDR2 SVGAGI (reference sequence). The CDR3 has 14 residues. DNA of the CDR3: TGTGCCAGCAGCGGCCTCGGAGGTGGCGATGGCTACACCTTC. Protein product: CASSGLGGGDGYTF.

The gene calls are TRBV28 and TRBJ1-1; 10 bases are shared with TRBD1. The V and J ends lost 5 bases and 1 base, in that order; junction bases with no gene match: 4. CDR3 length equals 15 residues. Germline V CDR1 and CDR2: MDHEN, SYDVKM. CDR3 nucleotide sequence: TGTGCCAGCAGTCGACAGGGGGCGACGAACACTGAAGCTTTCTTT. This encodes CASSRQGATNTEAFF.

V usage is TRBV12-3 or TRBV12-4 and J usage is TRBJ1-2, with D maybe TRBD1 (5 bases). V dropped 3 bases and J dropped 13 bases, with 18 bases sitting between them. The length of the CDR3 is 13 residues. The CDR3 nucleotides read TGTGCCAGCAGTTTGGTTTTACTGGGAAGGGGCACCTTC. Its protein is CASSLVLLGRGTF.

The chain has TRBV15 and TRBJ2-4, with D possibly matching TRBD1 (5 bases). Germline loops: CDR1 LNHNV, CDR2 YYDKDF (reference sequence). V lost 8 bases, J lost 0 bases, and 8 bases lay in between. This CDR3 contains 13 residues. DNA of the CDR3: TGTGCCACCCAAGGGGTAGCCAAAAACATTCAGTACTTC. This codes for CATQGVAKNIQYF.